This TCR beta chain stems from a study of T-cell reconstitution after alpha-beta-depleted transplantation in children. Unique molecular identifiers were used in preparing the TCRbeta library. TCRdb reprocessed the PCR reads via MiXCR and lists one record per CDR3 protein. The data show around 200,000 distinct CDR3 sequences, over 15% seen once. General study results and limits: Expanded graft clones numbering several hundred reportedly gave rise to alpha-beta T cells about two months after transplant. Once a year had passed after transplant, T-cell counts and diversity came mostly from newly produced T cells. Day-60 TCRbeta diversity that was high in some patients was derived from surviving recipient T cells and thymic progenitors.

With regard to this clonotype: As yet, its antigen is unknown.

The CDR3 is made up of 14 amino acids. Germline trimming cut 6 bases from V and 3 bases from J; bases unmatched to any gene: 5. CDR1 and CDR2 (germline): LNHNV, YYDKDF (reference sequence). V is TRBV15 and J is TRBJ2-7; TRBD1 aligns across 10 bases. Sequencing used PBMCs, mostly from graft donor cells, obtained 360 days after TCRalphabeta/CD19-depleted stem cell transplant. This TCR came from a male patient between 2 and 10 years old who had a stem cell transplant for acute lymphoblastic leukemia, so the T cells may come from the graft donor. CDR3 residues: CATSLRTGGYEQYF. DNA of the CDR3: TGTGCCACCAGTCTGCGGACAGGGGGCTACGAGCAGTACTTC. Looking up the rest from reference TRBV15 and TRBJ2-7 gives the full variable domain: DAMVIQNPRYQVTQFGKPVTLSCSQTLNHNVMYWYQQKSSQAPKLLFHYYDKDFNNEADTPDNFQSRRPNTSFCFLDIRSPGLGDTAMYLCATSLRTGGYEQYFGPGTRLTVT.